Presented here are 32 T cell receptor beta chains from one specimen sequenced in a study of cytomegalovirus exposure and HLA in healthy donors. 60 Vbeta and 13 Jbeta primers were used in PCR. The repertoire was sequenced with immunoSEQ multiplex PCR; TCRdb's copy has only in-frame clones and lacks some. The sample yields around 190,000 clones, 65% to 90% seen once. Sequencing was done on a sample of PBMCs. These receptors were obtained from a woman between 45 and 65 years old in good health and CMV-seronegative.

The rearrangement uses TRBV7-2 and TRBJ2-3; 11 nucleotides match TRBD2. V trimming: 3 bases; J trimming: 2 bases; junction bases outside the gene matches: 4. Germline lookup yields CDR1 SGHTA and CDR2 FQGNSA. The CDR3 is 16 residues long. The CDR3 is CASSFRLAGITDTQYF. CDR3 nucleotide sequence: TGTGCCAGCAGCTTCCGACTAGCGGGAATCACAGATACGCAGTATTTT.

V gene TRBV18 combines with J gene TRBJ1-1; D is perhaps TRBD1 (6 bases). This CDR3 is 14 amino acids long. Trimming pared 6 bases from V and 0 bases from J, leaving 11 bases between. Germline lookup yields CDR1 KGHSH and CDR2 LQKENI. The CDR3 region is CASSTDSLNTEAFF. The CDR3 DNA reads TGTGCCAGCTCGACGGACAGCCTGAACACTGAAGCTTTCTTT.

V usage is TRBV7-9 and J usage is TRBJ1-1, with 7 bases fitting TRBD1. CDR3 length: 14 amino acids. The V and J ends lost 1 base and 1 base, in that order; junction bases with no gene match: 0. In germline, CDR1 is SEHNR, CDR2 FQNEAQ (reference sequence). CDR3 protein: CASSLGTGNTEAFF. The CDR3 DNA sequence: TGTGCCAGCAGCTTAGGGACAGGGAACACTGAAGCTTTCTTT.

This clone was observed a few times. The rearrangement uses TRBV2 and TRBJ1-6, with 10 bases fitting TRBD1. V shed 2 bases and J 9 bases; nucleotides not matched to a gene: 4. Per germline, CDR1 SNHLY and CDR2 FYNNEI. This CDR3 region has 15 residues. DNA for the CDR3: TGTGCCAGCAGTGAAATTAGGACAGGGGGTTCACCCCTCCACTTT. As protein: CASSEIRTGGSPLHF. Complete variable domain (other parts from reference TRBV2 and TRBJ1-6): EPEVTQTPSHQVTQMGQEVILRCVPISNHLYFYWYRQILGQKVEFLVSFYNNEISEKSEIFDDQFSVERPDGSNFTLKIRSTKLEDSAMYFCASSEIRTGGSPLHFGNGTRLTVT.

The CDR3 DNA reads as TGTGCCAGCAGCTGGGGCGGCGGCGAGCAGTACTTC. Protein sequence: CASSWGGGEQYF. The chain joins TRBV5-4 to TRBJ2-7; maybe TRBD1 (5 bases). V lost 3 bases and J lost 6, with 10 bases in between. CDR1 is SGHNT and CDR2 is YYREEE in the germline V gene (reference sequence). The CDR3 extends over 12 amino acids.

The rearrangement uses TRBV29-1 and TRBJ2-4; D ambiguous. Germline V gives CDR1 SQVTM, CDR2 ANQGSEA. V was trimmed by 2 bases and J by 0 bases, leaving 5 bases between them. This CDR3 spans 13 amino acids. The CDR3 bases are TGCAGCGTTGAAATACTAGCCAAAAACATTCAGTACTTC. Amino acids: CSVEILAKNIQYF.

The chain carries TRBV5-1 and TRBJ1-4, with D maybe TRBD1 (5 bases). CDR3 length equals 16 residues. Germline lookup yields CDR1 SGHRS and CDR2 YFSETQ. V was clipped by 5 bases and J by 5 bases, with 19 bases between them. Here the CDR3 reads CASSRQPGVLNEKLFF. In DNA, the CDR3 is TGCGCCAGCAGTCGCCAACCGGGGGTTTTGAATGAAAAACTGTTTTTT.

This sequence joins TRBV19 and TRBJ2-7; D remains ambiguous. The CDR3 loop spans 16 amino acids. With 1 base removed from V and 2 bases from J, the gap between germline ends came to 15 bases. Per germline, CDR1 LNHDA and CDR2 SQIVND (reference sequence). The CDR3 nucleotides are TGTGCCAGTAGTATAGCTGCTCCTCCAACTCCCTACGAGCAGTACTTC. Translation: CASSIAAPPTPYEQYF.

The chain employs TRBV7-6 and TRBJ2-2, with D maybe TRBD1 (5 bases). Germline lookup yields CDR1 SGHVS and CDR2 FNYEAQ. Trimming left V 5 bases short and J 0 bases short, with 13 bases between. The CDR3 consists of 16 residues. The CDR3 is CASSPRTIANTGELFF. CDR3 bases: TGTGCCAGCAGCCCCCGGACAATCGCGAACACCGGGGAGCTGTTTTTT.

The chain has TRBV19 and TRBJ1-5; D remains ambiguous. There are 14 residues in the CDR3. Trimming shortened V by 6 bases and J by 0 bases, and 9 bases separated the two germline ends. The V gene's germline CDR1 is LNHDA and CDR2 SQIVND (reference sequence). CDR3 loop: CASSPTFSNQPQHF. CDR3 DNA sequence: TGTGCCAGTAGCCCGACTTTTAGCAATCAGCCCCAGCATTTT.

For the CDR3, the DNA is TGTGCCAGCAGTGAACATACTCAAGAGACCCAGTACTTC. Residues: CASSEHTQETQYF. The gene calls are TRBV2 and TRBJ2-5, with no clear D. This CDR3 is 13 amino acids long. In germline, CDR1 is SNHLY, CDR2 FYNNEI. The germline V and J ends were trimmed by 2 bases and 2 bases, with 6 bases remaining between them.

The chain joins TRBV7-9 to TRBJ2-2; no clear D. The V end was cut by 1 base, the J end by 7 bases, with 13 bases between. Germline CDR1 reads SEHNR; CDR2 reads FQNEAQ (reference sequence). The length of the CDR3 is 15 residues. CDR3 DNA sequence: TGTGCCAGCAGCTTAGTAGGCATCACGGGCGGGGAGCTGTTTTTT. It codes for CASSLVGITGGELFF.

The chain couples TRBV27 to TRBJ2-1; 7 positions match TRBD2. The CDR3 length is 15 residues. CDR1 and CDR2 from the germline V gene are MNHEY and SMNVEV (reference sequence). Trimming cost V 2 bases and J 0 bases; bases outside gene matches: 1. The CDR3 nucleotides read TGTGCCAGCAGTTTAGGGGAGGGCTCCTACAATGAGCAGTTCTTC. It specifies CASSLGEGSYNEQFF.

The chain uses TRBV20-1 and TRBJ2-1; D not resolved. The germline V gene encodes CDR1 DFQATT and CDR2 SNEGSKA (reference sequence). This CDR3 contains 11 residues. Trimming pared 0 bases from V and 7 bases from J, leaving 4 bases between. The CDR3 spells CSARESNEQFF. CDR3 nucleotides: TGCAGTGCTAGAGAGTCGAATGAGCAGTTCTTC.

V gene TRBV28 combines with J gene TRBJ2-7; maybe TRBD2 (6 bases). This CDR3 comprises 16 residues. Germline values: CDR1 MDHEN, CDR2 SYDVKM. Trimming cost V 5 bases and J 3 bases, with 20 bases left between them. Written as DNA, the CDR3 is TGTGCCAGCAGTCCGTTTCGCGGGAAAGAAGACTACGAGCAGTACTTC. It translates to CASSPFRGKEDYEQYF.

The chain recombines TRBV5-5 with TRBJ2-3; TRBD2 matches at 14 bases. In germline, CDR1 is SGHKS, CDR2 YYEKEE (reference sequence). The CDR3 is made up of 19 amino acids. The trim removed 4 bases at V and 0 bases at J, leaving 10 bases unmatched. CDR3 nucleotides: TGTGCCAGCAGCAGAGCCGGGACTAGCGGGAGTCCTAGCACAGATACGCAGTATTTT. Protein sequence: CASSRAGTSGSPSTDTQYF.

V gene TRBV28 combines with J gene TRBJ2-3; the D gene is possibly TRBD2 (5 bases). Trimming took off 7 bases at V and 1 base at J, with 12 bases between the two ends. The CDR3 covers 14 residues. Germline V gene sequence: CDR1 MDHEN, CDR2 SYDVKM. CDR3 sequence (DNA): TGTGCCAGCACCCCGGGATCGCGCACAGATACGCAGTATTTT. This encodes CASTPGSRTDTQYF.

This clone was observed once. The gene calls are TRBV10-3 and TRBJ2-5; TRBD2 matches at 9 bases. The CDR3 is 15 residues long. With 6 bases clipped from V and 4 bases from J, the junction kept 9 bases outside the gene matches. Germline CDR1 ENHRY, CDR2 SYGVKD. The CDR3 reads CAISPSGDFPETQYF. CDR3 DNA: TGTGCCATCAGCCCTAGCGGGGACTTCCCAGAGACCCAGTACTTC.

V is TRBV18 and J is TRBJ2-7; maybe TRBD1 (5 bases). Germline loops: CDR1 KGHSH, CDR2 LQKENI. The V end was cut by 0 bases, the J end by 2 bases, with 14 bases between. CDR3 length: 16 amino acids. The CDR3 nucleotides read TGTGCCAGCTCACCACCGACGAGAGACAGTCCCTACGAGCAGTACTTC. Protein sequence: CASSPPTRDSPYEQYF. Full variable domain (remainder filled in from reference TRBV18 and TRBJ2-7): NAGVMQNPRHLVRRRGQEARLRCSPMKGHSHVYWYRQLPEEGLKFMVYLQKENIIDESGMPKERFSAEFPKEGPSILRIQQVVRGDSAAYFCASSPPTRDSPYEQYFGPGTRLTVT.

The chain recombines TRBV14 with TRBJ2-5; 9 nucleotides align to TRBD1. The germline CDR1 and CDR2 sequences are SGHDN and FVKESK. With 1 base clipped from V and 0 bases from J, the junction kept 3 bases outside the gene matches. This CDR3 has 16 amino acids. CDR3 in DNA: TGTGCCAGCAGCCAAGGTGGGACAGGGAACCAAGAGACCCAGTACTTC. It is translated as CASSQGGTGNQETQYF.

The V gene is TRBV7-9, the J gene TRBJ2-1, with 9 bases identical to TRBD2. Germline trimming cut 5 bases from V and 3 bases from J; bases unmatched to any gene: 11. CDR1 is SEHNR, CDR2 FQNEAQ, per germline (reference sequence). The CDR3 is 17 amino acids. CDR3 residues: CASSPYSGSSDYNEQFF. DNA for the CDR3: TGTGCCAGCAGCCCCTATAGCGGGAGTTCGGACTACAATGAGCAGTTCTTC.

V usage is TRBV6-5 and J usage is TRBJ2-7, with a weak D call TRBD1 (5 bases). The CDR3 has 16 amino acids. Germline CDR1 and CDR2: MNHEY and SVGAGI. The V and J ends lost 0 bases and 2 bases respectively, with 14 bases between them. The CDR3 loop is CASSYSQRTIPYEQYF. In nucleotides, the CDR3 is TGTGCCAGCAGTTACTCCCAACGGACAATACCCTACGAGCAGTACTTC.

The rearrangement uses TRBV6-5 and TRBJ2-5, with 10 bases aligning to TRBD2. CDR1 and CDR2 from the germline V gene are MNHEY and SVGAGI. This CDR3 region has 16 residues. The V segment lost 2 bases and the J segment 1 base; nucleotides outside the gene matches: 4. The CDR3 loop is CASSYQAGGPQETQYF. The CDR3 DNA reads TGTGCCAGCAGTTACCAAGCGGGAGGGCCCCAAGAGACCCAGTACTTC.

V gene TRBV2 combines with J gene TRBJ2-1, with 8 bases fitting TRBD2. CDR1 is SNHLY and CDR2 is FYNNEI in the germline V gene. The ends lost 6 bases at V and 4 bases at J; junction bases unmatched: 8. The CDR3 is 15 residues long. This CDR3 reads CASRWASGSYNEQFF. The CDR3 nucleotides read TGTGCCAGCAGGTGGGCTAGCGGGTCTTACAATGAGCAGTTCTTC.

This chain connects TRBV7-2 to TRBJ2-1; TRBD2 matches at 11 bases. The length of the CDR3 is 16 residues. Germline V gives CDR1 SGHTA, CDR2 FQGNSA. The V segment lost 5 bases and the J segment 8 bases; nucleotides outside the gene matches: 11. CDR3 coding DNA: TGTGCCAGCAGCACGCCGAAAACTAGCGGGAGTCATGAGCAGTTCTTC. Residues: CASSTPKTSGSHEQFF.

The chain combines TRBV29-1 with TRBJ2-3, with a weak D call TRBD1 (6 bases). Germline CDR1 and CDR2: SQVTM and ANQGSEA. CDR3 length equals 17 residues. Deletions cut 0 bases from V and 5 bases from J, with 21 bases between. CDR3 bases: TGCAGCGTTGAAGACCTCGGGGCGGGCAGGGACAAAGATACGCAGTATTTT. As protein: CSVEDLGAGRDKDTQYF.

This clone was counted only a few times. The chain uses TRBV27 and TRBJ2-5; D possibly corresponds to TRBD2 (7 bases). The end of the DNA fits TRBJ2-7 better, so the J call may be wrong. Germline CDR1 reads MNHEY; CDR2 reads SMNVEV (reference sequence). This CDR3 comprises 16 residues. The CDR3 coding sequence is TGTGCCAGCAGGGGGGCTAGCGGCTCAAGCTCCTACGAGCAGTACTTC. This encodes CASRGASGSSSYEQYF.

The chain couples TRBV5-6 to TRBJ1-2; TRBD1 aligns across 7 bases. This CDR3 spans 14 amino acids. Germline V gene data show CDR1 as SGHDT and CDR2 as YYEEEE. V was clipped by 6 bases and J by 8 bases; unmatched bases: 13. CDR3: CASTTNRQGLGYTF. The CDR3 nucleotides read TGTGCCAGCACCACAAATAGACAGGGCCTGGGCTACACCTTC.

The rearrangement links TRBV9 to TRBJ1-2; D gene unclear. This CDR3 region has 15 residues. The germline V gene has CDR1 SGDLS and CDR2 YYNGEE. Between the trimmed V and J ends, which lost 0 bases and 0 bases, there was a span of 9 bases. Written as DNA, the CDR3 is TGTGCCAGCAGCGTAGGTCATGGAGCTAACTATGGCTACACCTTC. This codes for CASSVGHGANYGYTF.

The chain links TRBV7-2 to TRBJ2-1; a weak D match, TRBD2 (5 bases). Trimming cost V 5 bases and J 2 bases, with 13 bases left between them. Germline V gives CDR1 SGHTA, CDR2 FQGNSA. This CDR3 region has 15 residues. The CDR3 is CASSPSSGAYNEQFF. Here the CDR3 DNA reads TGTGCCAGCAGCCCGTCATCCGGGGCCTACAATGAGCAGTTCTTC.

The chain recombines TRBV6-6 with TRBJ2-7; D perhaps matches TRBD2 (6 bases). The V and J ends lost 6 bases and 7 bases respectively, with 16 bases between them. This CDR3 has 13 amino acids. Germline V CDR1 and CDR2: MNHNY, SVGAGI (reference sequence). The CDR3 sequence is CASSGTGRGEQYF. CDR3 coding DNA: TGTGCCAGCAGCGGGACTGGCCGGGGAGAGCAGTACTTC.

The chain recombines TRBV6-5 with TRBJ2-7; 14 bases map to TRBD2. Looked up from germline, CDR1 is MNHEY and CDR2 is SVGAGI. Trimming removed 3 bases from V and 6 bases from J; junction bases left unmatched: 7. This CDR3 comprises 16 residues. The CDR3 here is CASSYWSGLAGGEQYF. The CDR3 DNA sequence: TGTGCCAGCAGTTATTGGTCTGGACTAGCGGGAGGCGAGCAGTACTTC.